The 2 T cell receptor beta chains presented below share a single source sample, sequenced in a study of PD-1 and CTLA-4 blockade in melanoma. Measured with immunoSEQ multiplex PCR; TCRdb has only the in-frame clones, and not every one. The sample contains more than 25,000 clones, less than 90% of which appear only once. The material was CD8+ T cells from peripheral blood, obtained before anti-PD-1 treatment. These TCRs come from a human donor with melanoma.

The chain uses TRBV7-2 and TRBJ2-3, with 9 bases that match TRBD2. J lost 4 bases, V lost 3 bases, and 2 bases had no gene match. The CDR3 is 14 amino acids. Germline V CDR1 and CDR2: SGHTA, FQGNSA. The CDR3 loop is CASSFSGSADTQYF. The DNA of the CDR3 is TGTGCCAGCAGCTTTAGCGGGAGTGCAGATACGCAGTATTTT.

CDR3 sequence reads: CASSSGQGNQPQHF. For the CDR3, the DNA is TGTGCCAGCAGTTCCGGACAGGGGAATCAGCCCCAGCATTTT. The chain employs TRBV27 and TRBJ1-5, with 9 nucleotides matching TRBD1. Per the germline V gene, CDR1 is MNHEY and CDR2 is SMNVEV (reference sequence). Losses at the gene ends were 4 bases for V and 4 bases for J; bases not matched to a gene: 2. The CDR3 runs to 14 residues.